This T cell receptor (beta chain) was sequenced in a study of T cell responses to AZD1222 COVID-19 vaccine. Study results and caveats: Among those given AZD1222, only 6 or 7 were seropositive at baseline. Across spike, vaccine-associated CD4 TCRs were found, dominant at 160-218 and 743-854. Spike-specific TCR breadth and depth were elevated following two AZD1222 doses. Every sample of the repertoires postdated the peak T cell response.

Trimming removed 9 bases from V and 1 base from J, with 25 bases in between. Per germline, CDR1 SGHTA and CDR2 FQGTGA. This CDR3 spans 18 amino acids. A note on this clone: Its antigen is currently unknown.

The table came from immunoSEQ multiplex PCR; TCRdb's copy has only in-frame clones and leaves some out. The profile shows about 83,000 clones, more than 70% of them singletons. The chain joins TRBV7-3 to TRBJ1-5; D gene unclear. Sequenced here: peripheral blood, sampled on day 0 of AZD1222 vaccination. This sequence originates from an adult in good health. Here the CDR3 DNA reads TGTGCCAGATCCACAGTAGGACGATTAAATTGGAGCAATCAGCCCCAGCATTTT. This encodes CARSTVGRLNWSNQPQHF. The full variable domain, rest sourced from reference TRBV7-3 and TRBJ1-5, is GAGVSQTPSNKVTEKGKYVELRCDPISGHTALYWYRQSLGQGPEFLIYFQGTGAADDSGLPNDRFFAVRPEGSVSTLKIQRTERGDSAVYLCARSTVGRLNWSNQPQHFGDGTRLSIL.